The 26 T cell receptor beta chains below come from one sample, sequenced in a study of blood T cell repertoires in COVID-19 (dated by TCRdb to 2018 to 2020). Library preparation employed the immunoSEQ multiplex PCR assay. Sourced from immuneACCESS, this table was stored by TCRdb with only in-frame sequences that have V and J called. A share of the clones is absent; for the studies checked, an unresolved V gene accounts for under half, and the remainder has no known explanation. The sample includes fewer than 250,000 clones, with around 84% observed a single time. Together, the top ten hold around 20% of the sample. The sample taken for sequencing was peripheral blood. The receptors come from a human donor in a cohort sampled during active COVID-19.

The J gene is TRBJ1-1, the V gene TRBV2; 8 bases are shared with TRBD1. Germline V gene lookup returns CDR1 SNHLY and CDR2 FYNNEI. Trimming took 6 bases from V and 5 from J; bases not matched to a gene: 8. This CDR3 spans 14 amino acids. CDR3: CASRSGQGITEAFF. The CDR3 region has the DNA TGTGCCAGCAGGTCAGGACAGGGTATAACTGAAGCTTTCTTT.

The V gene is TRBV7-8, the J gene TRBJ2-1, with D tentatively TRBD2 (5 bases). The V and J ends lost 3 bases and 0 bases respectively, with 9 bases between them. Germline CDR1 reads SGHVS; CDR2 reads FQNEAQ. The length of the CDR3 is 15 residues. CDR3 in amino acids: CASSFSGGSYNEQFF. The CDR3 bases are TGTGCCAGCAGCTTCAGCGGCGGCTCCTACAATGAGCAGTTCTTC.

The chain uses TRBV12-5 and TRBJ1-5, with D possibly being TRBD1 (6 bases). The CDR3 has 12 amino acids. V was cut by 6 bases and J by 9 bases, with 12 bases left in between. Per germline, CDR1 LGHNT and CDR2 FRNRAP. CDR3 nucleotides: TGTGCTAGTGGGGACACAGGGTTGCCCCAGCATTTT. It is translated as CASGDTGLPQHF.

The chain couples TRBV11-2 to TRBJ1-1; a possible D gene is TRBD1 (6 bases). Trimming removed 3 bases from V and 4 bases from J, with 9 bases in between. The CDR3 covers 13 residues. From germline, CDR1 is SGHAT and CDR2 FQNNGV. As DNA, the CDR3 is TGTGCCAGCAGCTTCGGGGGGCCCACTGAAGCTTTCTTT. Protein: CASSFGGPTEAFF.

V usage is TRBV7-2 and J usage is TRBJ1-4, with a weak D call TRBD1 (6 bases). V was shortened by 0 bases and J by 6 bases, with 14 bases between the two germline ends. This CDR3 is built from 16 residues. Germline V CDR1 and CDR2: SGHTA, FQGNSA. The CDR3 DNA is TGTGCCAGCAGCTTAGCCAAGGGCAGGGGTGATGAAAAACTGTTTTTT. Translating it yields CASSLAKGRGDEKLFF. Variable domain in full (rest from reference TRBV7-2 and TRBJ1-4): GAGVSQSPSNKVTEKGKDVELRCDPISGHTALYWYRQSLGQGLEFLIYFQGNSAPDKSGLPSDRFSAERTGGSVSTLTIQRTQQEDSAVYLCASSLAKGRGDEKLFFGSGTQLSVL.

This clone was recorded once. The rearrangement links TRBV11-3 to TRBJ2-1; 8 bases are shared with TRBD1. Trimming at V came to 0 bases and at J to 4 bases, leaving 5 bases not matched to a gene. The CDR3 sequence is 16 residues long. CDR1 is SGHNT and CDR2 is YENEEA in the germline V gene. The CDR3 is CASSLEGGQGYNEQFF. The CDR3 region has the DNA TGTGCCAGCAGCTTAGAGGGAGGACAGGGATACAATGAGCAGTTCTTC.

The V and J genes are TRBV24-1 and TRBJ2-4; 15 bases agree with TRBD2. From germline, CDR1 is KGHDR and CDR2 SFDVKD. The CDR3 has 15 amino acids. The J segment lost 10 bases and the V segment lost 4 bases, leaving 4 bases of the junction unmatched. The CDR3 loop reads CATSDTGLAGGIQYF. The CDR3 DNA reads TGTGCCACCAGTGACACGGGACTAGCGGGGGGTATTCAGTACTTC.

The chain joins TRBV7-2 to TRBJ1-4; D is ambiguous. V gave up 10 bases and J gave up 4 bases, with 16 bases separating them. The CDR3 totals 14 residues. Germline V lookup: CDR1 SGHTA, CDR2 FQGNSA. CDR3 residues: CAIPVTPGNEKLFF. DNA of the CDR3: TGTGCCATCCCGGTGACCCCGGGTAATGAAAAACTGTTTTTT. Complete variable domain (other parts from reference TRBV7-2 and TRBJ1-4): GAGVSQSPSNKVTEKGKDVELRCDPISGHTALYWYRQSLGQGLEFLIYFQGNSAPDKSGLPSDRFSAERTGGSVSTLTIQRTQQEDSAVYLCAIPVTPGNEKLFFGSGTQLSVL.

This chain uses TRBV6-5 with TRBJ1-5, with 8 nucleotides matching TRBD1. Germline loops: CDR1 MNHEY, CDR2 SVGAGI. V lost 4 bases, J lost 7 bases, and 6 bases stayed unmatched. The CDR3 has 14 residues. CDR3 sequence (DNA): TGTGCCAGCAGTTCAGGGGGCGAAGGACAGCCCCAGCATTTT. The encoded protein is CASSSGGEGQPQHF.

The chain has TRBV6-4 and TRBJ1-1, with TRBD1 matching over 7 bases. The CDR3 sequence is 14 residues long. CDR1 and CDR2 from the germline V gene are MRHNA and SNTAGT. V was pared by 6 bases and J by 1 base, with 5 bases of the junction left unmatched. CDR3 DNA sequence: TGTGCCAGCAGCACAACAGGGGAGAACACTGAAGCTTTCTTT. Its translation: CASSTTGENTEAFF.

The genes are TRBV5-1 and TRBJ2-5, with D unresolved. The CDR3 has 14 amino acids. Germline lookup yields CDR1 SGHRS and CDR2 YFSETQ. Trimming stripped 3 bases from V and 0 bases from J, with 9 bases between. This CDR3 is CASSSTSYQETQYF. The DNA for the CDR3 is TGCGCCAGCAGCTCCACATCATACCAAGAGACCCAGTACTTC.

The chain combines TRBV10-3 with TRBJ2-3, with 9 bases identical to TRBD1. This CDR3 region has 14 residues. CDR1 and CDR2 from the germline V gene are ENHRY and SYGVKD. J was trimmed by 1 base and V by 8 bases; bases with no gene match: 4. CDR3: CAIGDREGTDTQYF. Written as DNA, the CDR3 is TGTGCCATCGGGGACAGGGAGGGCACAGATACGCAGTATTTT.

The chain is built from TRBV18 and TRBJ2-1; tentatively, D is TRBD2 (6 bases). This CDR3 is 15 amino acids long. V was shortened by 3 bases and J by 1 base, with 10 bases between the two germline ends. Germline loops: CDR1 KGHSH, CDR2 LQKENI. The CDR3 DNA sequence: TGTGCCAGCTCACCTGTCGGGAGTTCCTACAATGAGCAGTTCTTC. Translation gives CASSPVGSSYNEQFF. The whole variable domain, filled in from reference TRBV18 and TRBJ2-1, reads NAGVMQNPRHLVRRRGQEARLRCSPMKGHSHVYWYRQLPEEGLKFMVYLQKENIIDESGMPKERFSAEFPKEGPSILRIQQVVRGDSAAYFCASSPVGSSYNEQFFGPGTRLTVL.

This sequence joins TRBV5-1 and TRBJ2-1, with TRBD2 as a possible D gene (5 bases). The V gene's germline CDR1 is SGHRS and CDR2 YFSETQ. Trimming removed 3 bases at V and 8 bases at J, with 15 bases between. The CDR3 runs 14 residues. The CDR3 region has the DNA TGCGCCAGCAGCTATTCGACTACTAGGGATGAGCAGTTCTTC. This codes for CASSYSTTRDEQFF. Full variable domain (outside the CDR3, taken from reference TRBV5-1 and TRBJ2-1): KAGVTQTPRYLIKTRGQQVTLSCSPISGHRSVSWYQQTPGQGLQFLFEYFSETQRNKGNFPGRFSGRQFSNSRSEMNVSTLELGDSALYLCASSYSTTRDEQFFGPGTRLTVL.

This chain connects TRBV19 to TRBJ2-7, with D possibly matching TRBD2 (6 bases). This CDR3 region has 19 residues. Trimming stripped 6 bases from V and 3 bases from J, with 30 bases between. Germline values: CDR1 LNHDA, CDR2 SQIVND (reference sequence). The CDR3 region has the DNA TGTGCCAGTAGCCTCCCGTATCAGGAGGGCAGCGACCCCCACTACGAGCAGTACTTC. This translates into CASSLPYQEGSDPHYEQYF. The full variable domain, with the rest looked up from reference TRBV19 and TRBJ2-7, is DGGITQSPKYLFRKEGQNVTLSCEQNLNHDAMYWYRQDPGQGLRLIYYSQIVNDFQKGDIAEGYSVSREKKESFPLTVTSAQKNPTAFYLCASSLPYQEGSDPHYEQYFGPGTRLTVT.

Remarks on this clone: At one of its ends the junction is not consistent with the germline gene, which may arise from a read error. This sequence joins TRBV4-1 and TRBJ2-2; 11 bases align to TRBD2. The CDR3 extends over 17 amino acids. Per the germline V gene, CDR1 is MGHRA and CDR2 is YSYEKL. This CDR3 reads CASSSRLAGTNTRELFF. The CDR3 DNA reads TGCGCCAGCAGCAGCCGACTAGCGGGGACGAACACCCGGGAGCTGTTTTTT.

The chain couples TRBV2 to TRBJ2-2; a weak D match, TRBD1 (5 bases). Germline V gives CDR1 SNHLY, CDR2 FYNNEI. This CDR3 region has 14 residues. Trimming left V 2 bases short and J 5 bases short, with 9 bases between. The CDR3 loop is CASSEQGWTGELFF. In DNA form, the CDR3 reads TGTGCCAGCAGTGAACAGGGATGGACCGGGGAGCTGTTTTTT.

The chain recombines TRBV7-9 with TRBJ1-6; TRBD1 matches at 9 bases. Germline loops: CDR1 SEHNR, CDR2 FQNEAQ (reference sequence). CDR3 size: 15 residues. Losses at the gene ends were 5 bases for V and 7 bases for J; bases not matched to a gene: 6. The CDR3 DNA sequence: TGTGCCAGCAGCCCCACCGGGACAGGGAATTCACCCCTCCACTTT. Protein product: CASSPTGTGNSPLHF.

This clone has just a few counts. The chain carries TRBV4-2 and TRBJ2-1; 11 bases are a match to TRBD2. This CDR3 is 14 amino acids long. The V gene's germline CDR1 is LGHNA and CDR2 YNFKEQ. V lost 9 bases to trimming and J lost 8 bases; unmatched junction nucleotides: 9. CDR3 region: CASSGRAVLDEQFF. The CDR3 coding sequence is TGTGCCAGTAGCGGGAGGGCCGTTTTGGATGAGCAGTTCTTC.

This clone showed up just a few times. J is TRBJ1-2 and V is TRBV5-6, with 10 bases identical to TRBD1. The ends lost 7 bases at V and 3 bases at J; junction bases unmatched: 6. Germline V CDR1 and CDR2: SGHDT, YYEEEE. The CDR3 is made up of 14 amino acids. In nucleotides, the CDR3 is TGTGCCAGCGCCCGGGACAGGGGAGACTATGGCTACACCTTC. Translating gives CASARDRGDYGYTF.

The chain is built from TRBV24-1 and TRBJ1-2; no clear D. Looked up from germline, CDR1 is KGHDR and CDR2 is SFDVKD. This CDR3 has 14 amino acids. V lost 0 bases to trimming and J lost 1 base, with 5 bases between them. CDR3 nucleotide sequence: TGTGCCACCAGTGATTTGCAGATTAACTATGGCTACACCTTC. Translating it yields CATSDLQINYGYTF.

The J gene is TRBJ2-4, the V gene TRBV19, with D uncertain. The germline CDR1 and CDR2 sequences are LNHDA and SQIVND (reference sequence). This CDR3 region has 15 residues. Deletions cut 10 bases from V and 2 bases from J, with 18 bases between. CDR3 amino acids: CATQSGFGSKNIQYF. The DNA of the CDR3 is TGTGCCACCCAATCGGGTTTCGGATCCAAAAACATTCAGTACTTC.

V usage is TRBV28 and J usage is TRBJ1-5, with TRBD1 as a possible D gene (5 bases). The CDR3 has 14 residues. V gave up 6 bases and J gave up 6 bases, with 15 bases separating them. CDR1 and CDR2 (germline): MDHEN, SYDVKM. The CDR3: CASSQTESRQPQHF. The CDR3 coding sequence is TGTGCCAGCAGCCAGACAGAAAGCCGTCAGCCCCAGCATTTT. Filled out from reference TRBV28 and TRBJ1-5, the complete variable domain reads DVKVTQSSRYLVKRTGEKVFLECVQDMDHENMFWYRQDPGLGLRLIYFSYDVKMKEKGDIPEGYSVSREKKERFSLILESASTNQTSMYLCASSQTESRQPQHFGDGTRLSIL.

CDR3 sequence: CASSPISLSGNTIYF. CDR3 in DNA: TGTGCCAGCAGCCCGATTTCATTGAGCGGAAACACCATATATTTT. This chain links TRBV9 with TRBJ1-3; D unresolved. The CDR3 has 15 residues. Trimming took off 4 bases at V and 4 bases at J, with 15 bases between the two ends. CDR1 and CDR2 (germline): SGDLS, YYNGEE.

CDR3 amino acids: CASSFGLALSYNEQFF. Written as DNA, the CDR3 is TGTGCCAGCAGCTTTGGGTTAGCGCTTTCCTACAATGAGCAGTTCTTC. The gene calls are TRBV7-9 and TRBJ2-1; D is possibly TRBD2 (5 bases). Trimming pared 3 bases from V and 1 base from J, leaving 13 bases between. Germline CDR1 SEHNR, CDR2 FQNEAQ (reference sequence). The CDR3 loop spans 16 amino acids.

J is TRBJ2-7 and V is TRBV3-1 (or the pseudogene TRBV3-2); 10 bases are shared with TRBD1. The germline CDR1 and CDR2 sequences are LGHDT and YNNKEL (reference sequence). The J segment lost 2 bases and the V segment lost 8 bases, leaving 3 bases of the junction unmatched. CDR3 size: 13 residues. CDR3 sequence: CASGDRGAYEQYF. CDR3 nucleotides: TGTGCCAGCGGGGACAGGGGAGCCTACGAGCAGTACTTC.